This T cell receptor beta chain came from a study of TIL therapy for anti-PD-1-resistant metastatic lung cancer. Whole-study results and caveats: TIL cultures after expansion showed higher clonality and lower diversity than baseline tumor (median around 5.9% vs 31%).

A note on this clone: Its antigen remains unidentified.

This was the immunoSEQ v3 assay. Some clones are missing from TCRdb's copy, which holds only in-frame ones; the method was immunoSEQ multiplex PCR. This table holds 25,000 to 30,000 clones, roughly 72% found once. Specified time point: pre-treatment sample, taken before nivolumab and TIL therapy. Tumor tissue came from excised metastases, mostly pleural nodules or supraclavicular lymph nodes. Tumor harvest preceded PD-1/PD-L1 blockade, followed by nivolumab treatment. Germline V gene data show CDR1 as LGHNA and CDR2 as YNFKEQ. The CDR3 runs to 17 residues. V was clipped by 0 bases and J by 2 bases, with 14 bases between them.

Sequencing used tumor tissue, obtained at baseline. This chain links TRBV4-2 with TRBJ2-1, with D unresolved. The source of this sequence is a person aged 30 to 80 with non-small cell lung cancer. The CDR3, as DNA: TGTGCCAGCAGCCAAGAAGGTGGCTACCCCCCCTACAATGAGCAGTTCTTC. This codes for CASSQEGGYPPYNEQFF.